This T cell receptor beta chain was retrieved from a study of blood T cells in healthy people across ages. CDR3 size: 14 residues. Germline CDR1 is SGHRS and CDR2 is YFSETQ. V lost 0 bases and J 11 bases, leaving 17 bases between the germline ends. Alongside a J-beta primer mix, a sample-barcoded 5' primer served in a second PCR lasting 7 to 11 cycles. Every cDNA molecule bore a tag from a template-switch adaptor containing 12 random nucleotides. Each CDR3 protein gets one entry after TCRdb re-called the 5' RACE reads with MiXCR. The data show 600,000 to 800,000 distinct CDR3 sequences, approximately 52% seen once.

Sequencing input: blood. This receptor was obtained from an elderly woman in good health. The chain recombines TRBV5-1 with TRBJ2-5, with D hard to call. DNA for the CDR3: TGCGCCAGCAGCTTGGCTCAATACGGTAATGAGCAGTACTTC. Its translation: CASSLAQYGNEQYF.